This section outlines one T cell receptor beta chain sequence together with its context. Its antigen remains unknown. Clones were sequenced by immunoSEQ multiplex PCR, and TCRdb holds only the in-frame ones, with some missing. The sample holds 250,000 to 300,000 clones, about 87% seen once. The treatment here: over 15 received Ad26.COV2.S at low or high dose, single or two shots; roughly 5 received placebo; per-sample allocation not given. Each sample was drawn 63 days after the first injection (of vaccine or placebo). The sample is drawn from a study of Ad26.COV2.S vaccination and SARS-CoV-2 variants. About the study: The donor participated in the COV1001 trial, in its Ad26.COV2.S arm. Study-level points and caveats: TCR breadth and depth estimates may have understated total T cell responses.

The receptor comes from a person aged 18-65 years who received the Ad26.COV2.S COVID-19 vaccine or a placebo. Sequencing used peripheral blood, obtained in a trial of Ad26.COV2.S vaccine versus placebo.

CDR3 protein: CASTTRDPYNEQFF. Written as DNA, the CDR3 is TGTGCCAGTACCACTCGGGACCCCTACAATGAGCAGTTCTTC. The chain joins TRBV19 to TRBJ2-1; D possibly matches TRBD1 or TRBD2 (5 bases each). Germline-derived CDR1 and CDR2 are LNHDA and SQIVND (reference sequence). The germline V and J ends were trimmed by 7 bases and 2 bases, with 12 bases remaining between them. This CDR3 spans 14 amino acids.